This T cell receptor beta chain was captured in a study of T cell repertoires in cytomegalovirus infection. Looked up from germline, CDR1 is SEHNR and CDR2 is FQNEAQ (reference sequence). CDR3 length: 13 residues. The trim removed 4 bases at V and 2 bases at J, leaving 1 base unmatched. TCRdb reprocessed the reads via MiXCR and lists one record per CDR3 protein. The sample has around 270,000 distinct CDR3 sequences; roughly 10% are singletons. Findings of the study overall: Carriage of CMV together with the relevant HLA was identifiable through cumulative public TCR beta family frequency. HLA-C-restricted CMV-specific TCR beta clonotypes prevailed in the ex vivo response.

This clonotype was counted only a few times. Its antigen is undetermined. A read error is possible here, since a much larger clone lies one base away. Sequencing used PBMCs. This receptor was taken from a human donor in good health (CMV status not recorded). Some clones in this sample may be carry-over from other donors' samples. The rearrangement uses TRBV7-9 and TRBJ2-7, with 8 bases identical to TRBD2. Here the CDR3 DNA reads TGTGCCAGCAGCTCAGCGGGGGCCTACGAGCAGTACTTC. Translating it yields CASSSAGAYEQYF.